This T cell receptor beta chain was recorded in a study of blood T cells in healthy people across ages. This clonotype was seen once. A sample-barcoded 5' primer and a J-beta primer mix were used in a second PCR of roughly 7 to 11 cycles. One entry per CDR3 protein results from TCRdb running MiXCR on the 5' RACE reads. The top ten hold about 20% of the sample, which has hundreds of thousands of distinct CDR3 sequences, roughly 64% seen once. V was clipped by 4 bases and J by 7 bases; unmatched bases: 12. The CDR3 runs 16 residues. The sample taken for sequencing was blood. This clonotype was obtained from a man younger than 45 in good health. The gene calls are TRBV12-3 or TRBV12-4 and TRBJ2-1; 8 bases line up with TRBD2. CDR3 in amino acids: CASSSLRGGILNEQFF. The CDR3 coding sequence is TGTGCCAGCAGTTCGCTACGGGGGGGGATTCTGAATGAGCAGTTCTTC.